Listed here are 11 T cell receptor beta chains from one sample, sequenced in a study of vaccination and CD4 T cells after COVID-19. Regarding treatment: 10-day PBMC culture with coronavirus spike peptide pools or control peptides (ViraFEST assay). Sequenced with the Oncomine TCR Beta short-read assay was DNA taken from cultured CD4+ T cells. Using its own MiXCR run on the PCR reads, TCRdb lists one record per CDR3 protein. The sample includes over 15,000 distinct CDR3 sequences, approximately 50% of them seen just once. No antigen is known for these receptors. The source material was CD4+ T cells from blood, cultured in vitro, sampled after SARS-CoV-2 vaccination. These TCRs come from a human donor who had recovered from COVID-19.

The chain uses TRBV6-1 and TRBJ1-2; D not certain. Germline V gene lookup returns CDR1 MNHNS and CDR2 SASEGT. This CDR3 has 14 amino acids. Between the trimmed V and J ends, which lost 4 bases and 9 bases, there was a span of 18 bases. This CDR3 is CASSVDRPGLRYTF. The CDR3 nucleotides read TGTGCCAGCAGTGTGGACCGACCGGGGTTACGCTACACCTTC.

The chain couples TRBV12-3 or TRBV12-4 to TRBJ2-7, with D possibly TRBD1 on 7 matching bases. There are 14 residues in the CDR3. V was shortened by 8 bases and J by 1 base, with 15 bases between the two germline ends. CDR3: CASARGEISYEQYF. In nucleotides, the CDR3 is TGTGCCAGCGCCAGGGGGGAGATATCCTACGAGCAGTACTTC.

The J gene is TRBJ1-5, the V gene TRBV7-2; 12 bases align to TRBD1. The junction had 6 bases not matched to a gene; V was cut back by 1 base and J by 8 bases. The CDR3 has 16 residues. CDR1 is SGHTA, CDR2 FQGNSA, per germline. CDR3 sequence reads: CASSLEGQGAREPQHF. In DNA, the CDR3 is TGTGCCAGCAGCTTAGAGGGACAGGGGGCAAGGGAGCCCCAGCATTTT.

The rearrangement links TRBV6-5 to TRBJ1-6; tentatively, D is TRBD1 (6 bases). This CDR3 spans 14 amino acids. CDR1 and CDR2 from the germline V gene are MNHEY and SVGAGI. V was shortened by 3 bases and J by 7 bases, with 10 bases between the two germline ends. CDR3 coding DNA: TGTGCCAGCAGTTATGACAGGAGGAATTCACCCCTCCACTTT. The encoded protein is CASSYDRRNSPLHF.

DNA of the CDR3: TGCAGTGCTCCCCGCGGGGGGGCGACAGATACGCAGTATTTT. Its protein product is CSAPRGGATDTQYF. The chain recombines TRBV20-1 with TRBJ2-3; TRBD2 matches 9 bases. Germline V gene data show CDR1 as DFQATT and CDR2 as SNEGSKA (reference sequence). V was pared by 5 bases and J by 3 bases, with 6 bases of the junction left unmatched. The CDR3 has 14 amino acids.

The V gene is TRBV6-4, the J gene TRBJ2-3; 9 bases are a match to TRBD1. Germline V gene sequence: CDR1 MRHNA, CDR2 SNTAGT. With V trimmed by 4 bases and J by 0 bases, 2 bases remained unmatched. The CDR3 totals 15 residues. The CDR3 is CASSVDRGSTDTQYF. The CDR3 DNA follows: TGTGCCAGCAGTGTGGACAGGGGTAGCACAGATACGCAGTATTTT.

The DNA of the CDR3 is TGTGCCAGTAGCAATTACAGACAGGGGTCCTACGAGCAGTACTTC. Encoded protein: CASSNYRQGSYEQYF. V is TRBV19 and J is TRBJ2-7; TRBD1 matches 8 bases. The CDR3 spans 15 residues. Germline V lookup: CDR1 LNHDA, CDR2 SQIVND (reference sequence). After removal of 6 bases from V and 1 base from J, the junction contained 8 bases not matched to a gene.

The gene calls are TRBV19 and TRBJ1-1; D not certain. V dropped 3 bases and J dropped 1 base, with 9 bases sitting between them. The CDR3 runs 14 residues. Germline V gives CDR1 LNHDA, CDR2 SQIVND (reference sequence). The CDR3 sequence: CASSMQATNTEAFF. The CDR3 coding sequence is TGTGCCAGTAGTATGCAGGCGACGAACACTGAAGCTTTCTTT.

The V and J genes are TRBV7-9 and TRBJ1-1; D uncertain. The CDR3 extends over 13 amino acids. The ends were cut back, 5 bases at V and 5 bases at J, with 12 bases in the middle. The germline V gene encodes CDR1 SEHNR and CDR2 FQNEAQ (reference sequence). The CDR3 DNA follows: TGTGCCAGCAGCCAAATAGGAGGAACTGAAGCTTTCTTT. It specifies CASSQIGGTEAFF.

The chain uses TRBV27 and TRBJ2-3; D remains ambiguous. The germline CDR1 and CDR2 sequences are MNHEY and SMNVEV (reference sequence). V lost 5 bases and J 5 bases, leaving 11 bases between the germline ends. The CDR3 is made up of 13 amino acids. The CDR3 bases are TGTGCCAGCAGTACACTCAACATAGATACGCAGTATTTT. Its protein product is CASSTLNIDTQYF.

The chain uses TRBV7-6 and TRBJ2-2; no clear D. There are 16 residues in the CDR3. The ends were cut back, 2 bases at V and 0 bases at J, with 10 bases in the middle. In germline, CDR1 is SGHVS, CDR2 FNYEAQ. CDR3 region: CASSLKSLPNTGELFF. For the CDR3, the DNA is TGTGCCAGCAGCTTAAAGAGCCTACCGAACACCGGGGAGCTGTTTTTT. Full variable domain (rest looked up from reference TRBV7-6 and TRBJ2-2): GAGVSQSPRYKVTKRGQDVALRCDPISGHVSLYWYRQALGQGPEFLTYFNYEAQQDKSGLPNDRFSAERPEGSISTLTIQRTEQRDSAMYRCASSLKSLPNTGELFFGEGSRLTVL.